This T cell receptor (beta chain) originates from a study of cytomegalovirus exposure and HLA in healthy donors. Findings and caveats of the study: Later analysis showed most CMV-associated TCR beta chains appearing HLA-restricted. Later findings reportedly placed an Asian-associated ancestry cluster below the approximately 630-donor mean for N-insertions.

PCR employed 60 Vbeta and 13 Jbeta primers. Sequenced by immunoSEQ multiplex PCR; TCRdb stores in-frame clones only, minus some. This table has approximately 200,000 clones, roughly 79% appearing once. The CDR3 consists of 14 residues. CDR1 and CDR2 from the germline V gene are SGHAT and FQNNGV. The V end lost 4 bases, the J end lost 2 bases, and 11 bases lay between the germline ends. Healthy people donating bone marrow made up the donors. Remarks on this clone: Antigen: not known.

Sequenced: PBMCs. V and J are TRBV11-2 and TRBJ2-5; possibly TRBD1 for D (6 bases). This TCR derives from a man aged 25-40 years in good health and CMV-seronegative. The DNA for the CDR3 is TGTGCCAGCAGCTCTTGGACAGTTCAAGAGACCCAGTACTTC. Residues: CASSSWTVQETQYF.